This T cell receptor beta chain was recorded in a study of T-cell memory formation after mild COVID-19. Study-wide findings and caveats: Cross-reactive memory appears to have joined, as suggested by some responding clones showing up in pre-infection memory. Clones shrinking between day 15 and 85 showed a balanced CD4/CD8 split, and those that grew later tilted toward CD4+. CD4+ clones that contracted lay mainly in CM and EM; CD8+ ones lay in EMRA.

V lost 6 bases and J lost 9; bases outside the gene matches: 10. There are 14 residues in the CDR3. CDR1 and CDR2 from the germline V gene are ENHRY and SYGVKD. A word on this clonotype: What it recognizes is unknown.

TCR alpha and TCR beta cDNA libraries carrying sample barcodes and UMIs came from 5'RACE with constant-segment primers. TCRdb re-called the 5' RACE reads through MiXCR, storing one row per CDR3 protein. The repertoire holds about 350,000 distinct CDR3 sequences, with roughly 13% as singletons. This sequence was found in a man between 18 and 35 years old who had mild COVID-19 (a few samples of this study predate the infection). Cell type and time point are not known. Sample: PBMCs or a T cell subset sorted from them (not recorded which). The V call is TRBV10-3, the J call TRBJ2-5; TRBD2 agrees at 10 bases. The DNA for the CDR3 is TGTGCCATCAGCCACGGGACTAGCGTTCAGGCCCAGTACTTC. This codes for CAISHGTSVQAQYF.